This entry concerns a single T cell receptor beta chain. A read error may explain this, as a much larger clone is one base away. Using RNA template, CDR3s of TCR alpha and beta were amplified with iRepertoire arm-PCR. A single record per CDR3 protein comes from TCRdb applying MiXCR to the multiplex PCR reads. This table holds roughly 40,000 distinct CDR3 sequences, 20% to 25% found once. These data belong to a study of glioma-infiltrating T cells. The receptor comes from a human donor with low-grade glioma or glioblastoma, undergoing nonglioma brain surgery, or in good health (not recorded which). Sequencing was done on a sample of glioma tissue, nonneoplastic brain tissue, or PBMCs (not recorded which).

The CDR3 reads CASRTSTGRTGAFF. The CDR3 DNA follows: TGTGCCAGTAGAACATCGACGGGGAGAACTGGAGCTTTCTTT. The rearrangement joins TRBV19 to TRBJ1-1; D not certain. CDR3 length equals 14 residues. CDR1 is LNHDA and CDR2 is SQIVND in the germline V gene (reference sequence).